The rows below give T cell receptor beta chains drawn from one sample of a study of OX40 agonist ivuxolimab in advanced cancers. Clones were read by immunoSEQ multiplex PCR, and TCRdb kept only the in-frame ones, dropping some. The repertoire holds roughly 68,000 clones, with around 80% as singletons. The source material was CD4+ or CD8+ T cells sorted from blood, sampled in a trial of the OX40 agonist ivuxolimab. These receptors were taken from an adult with an advanced solid tumor such as melanoma, head and neck, liver or kidney cancer. Each CDR3 is given with its conserved first and last residue. The order of the fields is V gene, clone size, D gene, J gene, CDR3 protein, CDR3 DNA. The D gene is left open where the match is weak. Only some rows state a clone size, as once, few, many or a class for expanded clones.

TRBV28	-	TRBD2	TRBJ2-7	CASSPPRRTSGRADEQYF	TGTGCCAGCAGTCCCCCCCGTAGGACTAGCGGGAGGGCGGACGAGCAGTACTTC
TRBV6-1	-	-	TRBJ1-5	CASTLNPGSQPQHF	TGTGCCAGCACTCTAAACCCGGGATCGCAGCCCCAGCATTTT
TRBV11-2	-	-	TRBJ2-1	CASSLDRTNEQFF	TGTGCCAGCAGCTTAGATAGAACTAATGAGCAGTTCTTC
TRBV5-1	-	-	TRBJ2-5	CASSWVEGNRGETQYF	TGCGCCAGCAGCTGGGTGGAAGGTAACCGGGGAGAGACCCAGTACTTC
TRBV28	few	-	TRBJ2-1	CASSLRGIYNEQFF	TGTGCCAGCAGTTTAAGAGGGATTTACAATGAGCAGTTCTTC
TRBV13	once	-	TRBJ1-5	CASRRGNQPQHF	TGTGCCAGCAGAAGGGGCAATCAGCCCCAGCATTTT
TRBV12-5	-	-	TRBJ2-3	CASGNHLGTQYF	TGTGCTAGTGGTAACCATTTAGGCACGCAGTATTTT
TRBV7-6	-	-	TRBJ2-7	CASSFTALTSYEQYF	TGTGCCAGCAGCTTCACTGCGCTAACCTCCTACGAGCAGTACTTC
TRBV5-1	-	-	TRBJ2-7	CASSLAAVQSSYEQYF	TGCGCCAGCAGCTTGGCTGCGGTACAGAGCTCCTACGAGCAGTACTTC
TRBV28	-	TRBD1	TRBJ1-5	CASSFPGGGDQPQHF	TGTGCCAGCAGTTTCCCAGGGGGCGGCGATCAGCCCCAGCATTTT
TRBV7-7	-	-	TRBJ2-1	CASSLNSYNEQFF	TGTGCTAGCAGCCTCAATTCCTACAATGAGCAGTTCTTC
TRBV7-2	-	TRBD1	TRBJ2-3	CASSSFLGTGTDTQYF	TGTGCCAGCAGCTCCTTTCTGGGGACAGGGACAGATACGCAGTATTTT
TRBV25-1	-	-	TRBJ2-3	CASSEFRGGTDTQYF	TGTGCCAGCAGTGAATTCAGGGGGGGCACAGATACGCAGTATTTT
TRBV7-9	-	TRBD1	TRBJ1-1	CASSLDRGAEAFF	TGTGCCAGCAGCCTTGACAGGGGTGCTGAAGCTTTCTTT
TRBV11-2	-	TRBD2	TRBJ2-2	CASRREGLNTGELFF	TGTGCCAGCAGGCGGGAGGGCCTGAACACCGGGGAGCTGTTTTTT
TRBV19	-	TRBD2	TRBJ2-1	CAGGLAGGGWFF	TGTGCCGGGGGACTAGCGGGAGGCGGGTGGTTCTTC
TRBV28	-	-	TRBJ2-2	CASIGVRTGELFF	TGTGCCAGCATTGGCGTGCGCACCGGGGAGCTGTTTTTT
TRBV7-6	-	-	TRBJ2-3	CASSLDPTDTQYF	TGTGCCAGCAGCTTAGACCCCACAGATACGCAGTATTTT
TRBV9	-	-	TRBJ2-2	CASSARTNTGELFF	TGTGCCAGCAGCGCCCGAACGAACACCGGGGAGCTGTTTTTT
TRBV3-2	-	-	TRBJ2-3	CASIFTQYF	TGTGCCAGCATCTTTACGCAGTATTTT
TRBV7-2	-	-	TRBJ2-3	CASHARSSIITDTQYF	TGTGCCAGTCACGCCCGGAGCTCTATAATCACAGATACGCAGTATTTT
TRBV10-3	-	TRBD1	TRBJ2-2	CAISDPGQGDTGELFF	TGTGCCATCAGTGACCCTGGCCAGGGGGACACCGGGGAGCTGTTTTTT
TRBV5-6	-	TRBD2	TRBJ2-5	CASSPETSKETQYF	TGTGCCAGCAGCCCCGAGACTAGCAAAGAGACCCAGTACTTC
TRBV5-1	-	TRBD2	TRBJ2-2	CASSLTSGSDTGELFF	TGCGCCAGCAGCTTGACTAGCGGGTCCGACACCGGGGAGCTGTTTTTT
TRBV4-3	-	-	TRBJ2-7	CASSQAQGVGSNEQYF	TGCGCCAGCAGCCAAGCCCAGGGTGTCGGGTCGAACGAGCAGTACTTC
TRBV6-1	-	-	TRBJ1-4	CASSVERAGGSEKLFF	TGTGCCAGCAGTGTAGAAAGAGCGGGTGGGTCTGAAAAACTGTTTTTT
TRBV5-1	-	-	TRBJ2-7	CASSLGGKRTYEQYF	TGCGCCAGCAGCTTGGGGGGAAAAAGAACCTACGAGCAGTACTTC
TRBV5-1	-	-	TRBJ2-4	CASSPGSGLQNIQYF	TGCGCCAGCAGCCCCGGTTCGGGGTTGCAAAACATTCAGTACTTC
TRBV29-1	-	TRBD1	TRBJ2-7	CSALPGQGAGQYF	TGCAGCGCACTTCCGGGACAGGGGGCCGGGCAGTACTTC
TRBV10-1	-	TRBD1	TRBJ2-2	CASSESGTGEHRGAVF	TGCGCCAGCAGTGAGTCAGGGACAGGTGAACACCGGGGAGCTGTTTTT
TRBV6-6	-	TRBD1	TRBJ2-7	CASSNNRGRFNEQYF	TGTGCCAGCAGTAACAACAGGGGGCGATTTAACGAGCAGTACTTC
TRBV19	-	TRBD2	TRBJ2-3	CASSPGLAGGPTDTQYF	TGTGCCAGTAGTCCGGGACTAGCGGGAGGGCCCACAGATACGCAGTATTTT
TRBV20-1	once	TRBD2	TRBJ2-3	CSAPGLGSQYF	TGCAGTGCTCCGGGACTAGGCTCGCAGTATTTT
TRBV7-2	-	-	TRBJ1-2	CASSLEPSNYGYTF	TGTGCCAGCAGCTTAGAGCCTTCTAACTATGGCTACACCTTC
TRBV7-8	-	-	TRBJ2-7	CASSRTSIYEQYF	TGTGCCAGCAGCCGGACAAGCATCTACGAGCAGTACTTC
TRBV5-1	-	TRBD1	TRBJ2-5	CASSLDRGRETQYF	TGCGCCAGCAGCCTTGACAGGGGGCGAGAGACCCAGTACTTC
TRBV7-6	-	TRBD2	TRBJ2-3	CASSLMAGGGTDTQYF	TGTGCCAGCAGCTTAATGGCGGGAGGAGGGACAGATACGCAGTATTTT
TRBV27	once	TRBD2	TRBJ2-1	CASSLWVTSGGGNEQFF	TGTGCCAGCAGTTTATGGGTGACTAGCGGAGGGGGCAATGAGCAGTTCTTC
TRBV4-2	once	-	TRBJ1-2	CASSQDRTPNYGYTF	TGTGCCAGCAGCCAAGATCGGACACCCAACTATGGCTACACCTTC
TRBV28	-	TRBD1	TRBJ1-1	CASSGAGTGGTEAFF	TGTGCCAGCAGTGGCGCCGGGACAGGGGGCACTGAAGCTTTCTTT
TRBV30	once	-	TRBJ2-5	CAWSVPVGTQYF	TGTGCCTGGAGTGTCCCCGTAGGGACCCAGTACTTC
TRBV4-1	-	TRBD1	TRBJ2-7	CASSQYDRDGYEQYF	TGCGCCAGCAGCCAGTATGACAGGGACGGGTACGAGCAGTACTTC
TRBV19	-	TRBD1	TRBJ2-2	CASSTAGTGKAGELFF	TGTGCCAGTAGTACCGCTGGGACAGGGAAGGCCGGGGAGCTGTTTTTT
TRBV2	-	-	TRBJ2-5	CASRSSGQETQYF	TGTGCCAGCAGATCTTCAGGGCAAGAGACCCAGTACTTC
TRBV7-2	-	TRBD2	TRBJ2-5	CASSVSLAGEETQYF	TGTGCCAGCAGCGTCTCACTAGCGGGAGAAGAGACCCAGTACTTC
TRBV10-2	-	TRBD2	TRBJ2-5	CASKAGARWETQYF	TGCGCCAGCAAAGCGGGGGCCCGATGGGAGACCCAGTACTTC
TRBV18	-	-	TRBJ1-1	CASSPTRTVSEAFF	TGTGCCAGCTCACCGACGCGGACGGTCTCTGAAGCTTTCTTT
TRBV5-1	-	TRBD1	TRBJ1-4	CASSSGGTGVEEKLFF	TGCGCCAGCAGCTCCGGGGGGACAGGGGTGGAAGAAAAACTGTTTTTT
TRBV19	-	-	TRBJ1-4	CANGRVVEKLFF	TGTGCCAACGGTCGGGTGGTTGAAAAACTGTTTTTT
TRBV7-2	once	TRBD2	TRBJ2-3	CASSGSSGARTDTQYF	TGTGCCAGCAGCGGTTCTAGCGGGGCCCGCACAGATACGCAGTATTTT